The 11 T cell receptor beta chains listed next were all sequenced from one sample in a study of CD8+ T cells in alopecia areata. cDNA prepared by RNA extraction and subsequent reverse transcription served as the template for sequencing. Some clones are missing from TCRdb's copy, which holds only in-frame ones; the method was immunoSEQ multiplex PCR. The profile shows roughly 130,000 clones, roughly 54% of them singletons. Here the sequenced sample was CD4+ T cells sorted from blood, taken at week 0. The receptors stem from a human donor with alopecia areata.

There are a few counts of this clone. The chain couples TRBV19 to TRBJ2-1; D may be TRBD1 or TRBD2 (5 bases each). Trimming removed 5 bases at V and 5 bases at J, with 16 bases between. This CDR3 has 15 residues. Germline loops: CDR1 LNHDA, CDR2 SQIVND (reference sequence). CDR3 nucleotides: TGTGCCAGTAGTCCGCCGGGGCTAGCAAACAATGAGCAGTTCTTC. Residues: CASSPPGLANNEQFF.

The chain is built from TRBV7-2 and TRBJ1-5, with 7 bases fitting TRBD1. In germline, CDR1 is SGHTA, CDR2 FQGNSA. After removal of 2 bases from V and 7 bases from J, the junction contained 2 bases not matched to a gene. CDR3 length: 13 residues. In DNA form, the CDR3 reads TGTGCCAGCAGCTTACCAGGGGGGCAGCCCCAGCATTTT. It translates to CASSLPGGQPQHF.

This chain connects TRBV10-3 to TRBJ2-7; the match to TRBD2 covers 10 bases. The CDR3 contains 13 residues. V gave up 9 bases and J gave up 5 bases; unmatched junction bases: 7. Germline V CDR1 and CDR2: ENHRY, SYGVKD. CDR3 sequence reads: CAIAGGPLHEQYF. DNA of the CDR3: TGTGCCATAGCGGGAGGGCCTTTACACGAGCAGTACTTC.

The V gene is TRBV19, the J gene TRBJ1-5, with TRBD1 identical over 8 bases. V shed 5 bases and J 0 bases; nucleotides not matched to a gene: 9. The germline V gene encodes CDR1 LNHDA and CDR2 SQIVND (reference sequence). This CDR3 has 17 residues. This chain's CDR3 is CASSSRGLSRSNQPQHF. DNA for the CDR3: TGTGCCAGTAGTTCCAGGGGGCTCTCCCGTAGCAATCAGCCCCAGCATTTT.

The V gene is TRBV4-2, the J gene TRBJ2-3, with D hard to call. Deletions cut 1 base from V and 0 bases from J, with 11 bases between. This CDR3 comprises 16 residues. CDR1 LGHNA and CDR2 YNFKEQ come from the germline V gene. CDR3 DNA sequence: TGTGCCAGCAGCCAAGCGCTAGGCTTTAGCACAGATACGCAGTATTTT. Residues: CASSQALGFSTDTQYF.

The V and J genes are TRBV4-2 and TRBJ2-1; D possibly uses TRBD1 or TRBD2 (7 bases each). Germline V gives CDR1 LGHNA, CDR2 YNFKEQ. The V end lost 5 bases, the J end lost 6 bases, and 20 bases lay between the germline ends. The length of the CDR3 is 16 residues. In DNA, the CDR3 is TGTGCCAGCAGCACAACAGGGGCGGGCGGGAGCAATGAGCAGTTCTTC. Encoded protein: CASSTTGAGGSNEQFF.

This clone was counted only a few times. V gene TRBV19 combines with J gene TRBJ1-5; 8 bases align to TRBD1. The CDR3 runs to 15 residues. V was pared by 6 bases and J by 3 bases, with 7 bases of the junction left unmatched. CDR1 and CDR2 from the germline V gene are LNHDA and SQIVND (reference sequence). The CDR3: CASRTMGQVNQPQHF. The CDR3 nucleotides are TGTGCCAGTAGAACAATGGGACAGGTCAATCAGCCCCAGCATTTT.

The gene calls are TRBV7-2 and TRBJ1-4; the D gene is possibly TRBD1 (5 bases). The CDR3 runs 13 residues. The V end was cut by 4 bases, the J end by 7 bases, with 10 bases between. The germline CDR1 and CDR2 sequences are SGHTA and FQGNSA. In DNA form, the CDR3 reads TGTGCCAGCAGCTCGGGGCCACGTGAAAAACTGTTTTTT. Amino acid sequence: CASSSGPREKLFF.

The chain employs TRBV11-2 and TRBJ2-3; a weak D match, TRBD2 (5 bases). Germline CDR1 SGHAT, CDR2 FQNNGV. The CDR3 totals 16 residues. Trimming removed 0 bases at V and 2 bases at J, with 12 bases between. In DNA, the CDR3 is TGTGCCAGCAGCTTAGATGGAGGTGCAAACACAGATACGCAGTATTTT. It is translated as CASSLDGGANTDTQYF.

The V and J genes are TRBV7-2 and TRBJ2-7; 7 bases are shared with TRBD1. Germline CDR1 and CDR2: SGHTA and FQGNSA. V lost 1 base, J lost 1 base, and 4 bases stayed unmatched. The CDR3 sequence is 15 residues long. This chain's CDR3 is CASSLDRDRSYEQYF. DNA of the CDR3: TGTGCCAGCAGCTTAGACCGGGACAGATCCTACGAGCAGTACTTC.

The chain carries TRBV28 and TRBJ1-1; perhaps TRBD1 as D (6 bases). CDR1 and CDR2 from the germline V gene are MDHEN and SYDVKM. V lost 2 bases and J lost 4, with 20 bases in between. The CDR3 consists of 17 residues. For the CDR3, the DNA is TGTGCCAGCAGTTTAAGGCGTGTTGGGGGGCTTTTCACTGAAGCTTTCTTT. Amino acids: CASSLRRVGGLFTEAFF. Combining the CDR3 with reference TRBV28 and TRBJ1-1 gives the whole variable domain DVKVTQSSRYLVKRTGEKVFLECVQDMDHENMFWYRQDPGLGLRLIYFSYDVKMKEKGDIPEGYSVSREKKERFSLILESASTNQTSMYLCASSLRRVGGLFTEAFFGQGTRLTVV.